The rows below give T cell receptor beta chains drawn from one sample of a study of radiotherapy plus CTLA-4 blockade in lung cancer. The protocol was immunoSEQ multiplex PCR, while the TCRdb copy is restricted to in-frame clones and leaves out a portion. The sample has 85,000 to 100,000 clones; around 87% are singletons. Material: peripheral blood, obtained from a patient treated with radiotherapy plus ipilimumab. The origin of the receptors is a human donor with non-small cell lung cancer that progressed on radiotherapy plus ipilimumab. Both conserved end residues are part of each CDR3.

V	J	CDR3
TRBV19	TRBJ2-5	CASTPTGSQETQYF
TRBV5-1	TRBJ2-3	CASSLPPERPTQYF
TRBV30	TRBJ2-7	CAGAGNSYEQYF
TRBV15	TRBJ2-3	CDTSEAAWGDTQYF
TRBV4-3	TRBJ1-1	CASSQQTGDLEAFF
TRBV7-9	TRBJ1-2	CASSMTGGIYGYTF
TRBV10-1	TRBJ1-4	CASSSSGQGAIEKLFF
TRBV5-1	TRBJ2-2	CASSLMLDTGELFF
TRBV14	TRBJ2-4	CASSQAPHRGLTKNIQYF
TRBV4-1	TRBJ1-4	CASSLLDRNEKLFF
TRBV4-2	TRBJ2-1	CASSPGTSGRVDEQFF
TRBV30	TRBJ2-1	CAWETSGAYNGQFF
TRBV9	TRBJ1-3	CASSVGLWTSSGNTIYF
TRBV6-1	TRBJ1-2	CASKQGGYGYTF
TRBV27	TRBJ1-2	CASSPYVTGGNGYTF
TRBV7-9	TRBJ2-1	CASSLGAGGRGNEQFF
TRBV2	TRBJ2-7	CASSGPSNHVEQYF
TRBV29-1	TRBJ2-6	CSVAVSGANVLTF
TRBV10-3	TRBJ1-1	CANTGGSINTEAFF
TRBV14	TRBJ2-1	CELQGDRNNEQFF
TRBV2	TRBJ1-4	CASSDQANEKLFF
TRBV5-6	TRBJ1-2	CASRTTWSAYGYTF
TRBV5-4	TRBJ1-4	CASSERTGANEKLFF
TRBV11-2	TRBJ1-6	CASSLDISWQNNSPLHF
TRBV7-2	TRBJ2-7	CASSLEARVSTYEQYF